A selection of T cell receptor beta chains follows, all from one sample in a study of blood T cells in healthy people across ages. TCRdb reanalysed the 5' RACE reads using MiXCR and keeps one entry per CDR3 protein. The sample records hundreds of thousands of distinct CDR3 sequences, 45% to 50% being singletons. Sequencing was done on a sample of blood. These receptors were obtained from a woman aged 55-75 years in good health. Both conserved end residues are part of each CDR3. Each record gives: D gene, V gene, clone size, J gene, CDR3 length, CDR3 protein, CDR3 DNA. The D gene is left open where the match is weak. The size of a clone is reported for some rows only, either as once, few or many, or as a class for expanded clones.

NA,TRBV20-1,NA,TRBJ2-5,14,CSAPGHWGEETQYF,TGCAGTGCCCCCGGACATTGGGGCGAAGAGACCCAGTACTTC
TRBD1,TRBV5-1,few,TRBJ1-6,14,CASSLVGQYEPLHF,TGCGCCAGCAGCTTGGTGGGACAGTATGAGCCCCTCCACTTT
TRBD1,TRBV20-1,few,TRBJ1-6,14,CSANRGPYNSPLHF,TGCAGTGCTAACAGGGGGCCCTATAATTCACCCCTCCACTTT
NA,TRBV30,NA,TRBJ2-4,15,CAWSNEAGAKNIQYF,TGTGCCTGGAGTAATGAAGCGGGAGCCAAAAACATTCAGTACTTC
NA,TRBV7-9,few,TRBJ2-5,15,CASTLVRKTQETQYF,TGTGCCAGCACCTTAGTGCGGAAAACACAAGAGACCCAGTACTTC
NA,TRBV20-1,NA,TRBJ2-1,15,CSAYAAALSYNEQFF,TGCAGTGCTTATGCAGCGGCCCTTTCCTACAATGAGCAGTTCTTC
NA,TRBV20-1,NA,TRBJ2-1,12,CSATRLAHEQFF,TGCAGTGCTACCCGGCTAGCCCATGAGCAGTTCTTC
TRBD1,TRBV25-1,few,TRBJ2-6,21,CASSETGGAGITSSGANVLTF,TGTGCCAGCAGTGAAACAGGGGGCGCGGGGATTACGAGCTCTGGGGCCAACGTCCTGACTTTC
NA,TRBV7-3,NA,TRBJ2-7,15,CASSLDGSEYYEQYF,TGTGCCAGCAGCTTAGATGGGTCGGAATACTACGAGCAGTACTTC
NA,TRBV24-1,few,TRBJ2-1,18,CATSDLGAGDREYNEQFF,TGTGCCACCAGTGATTTGGGGGCGGGGGACAGAGAATACAATGAGCAGTTCTTC
NA,TRBV6-6,NA,TRBJ2-1,14,CASSYGGTVNEQFF,TGTGCCAGCAGTTACGGGGGGACGGTCAATGAGCAGTTCTTC
TRBD2,TRBV6-5,few,TRBJ2-7,17,CASSYLGQGLAGREQYF,TGTGCCAGCAGTTACTTGGGACAAGGACTAGCGGGACGCGAGCAGTACTTC
NA,TRBV27,NA,TRBJ2-3,11,CASSTGTAQYF,TGTGCCAGCAGTACAGGGACTGCGCAGTATTTT
TRBD2,TRBV4-2,NA,TRBJ2-1,15,CASSYTSGRAPEQFF,TGTGCCAGCAGCTACACTAGCGGGAGGGCTCCTGAGCAGTTCTTC
NA,TRBV20-1,once,TRBJ2-5,14,CSARFGQGRETQYF,TGCAGTGCTAGATTCGGGCAGGGCAGAGAGACCCAGTACTTC
TRBD1,TRBV7-9,NA,TRBJ2-5,15,CASSADRLYQETQYF,TGTGCCAGCAGCGCGGACAGGCTGTACCAAGAGACCCAGTACTTC
NA,TRBV7-2,NA,TRBJ2-7,15,CASSLVRTAAYEQYF,TGTGCCAGCAGCTTAGTGAGGACAGCAGCCTACGAGCAGTACTTC
NA,TRBV6-1,few,TRBJ2-7,13,CASSRDWHYEQYF,TGTGCCAGCAGTCGGGACTGGCACTACGAGCAGTACTTC
TRBD1,TRBV7-2,NA,TRBJ2-7,15,CASSPRTGGFYEQYF,TGTGCCAGCAGCCCACGGACAGGGGGCTTCTACGAGCAGTACTTC
TRBD2,TRBV7-2,few,TRBJ2-5,16,CASSPSLAAVQETQYF,TGTGCCAGCAGCCCCTCTCTAGCGGCCGTGCAAGAGACCCAGTACTTC
TRBD1,TRBV6-5,NA,TRBJ1-1,13,CASRPQGATEAFF,TGTGCCAGCAGGCCACAGGGGGCCACTGAAGCTTTCTTT
TRBD2,TRBV4-3,few,TRBJ2-7,15,CASSQDRGTSGRAYF,TGCGCCAGCAGCCAAGATCGGGGGACTAGCGGGAGGGCGTACTTC
NA,TRBV7-8,NA,TRBJ2-3,11,CASSLKWEQYF,TGTGCCAGCAGCCTAAAGTGGGAGCAGTATTTT
NA,TRBV5-1,NA,TRBJ1-1,14,CASSLVLGGTEAFF,TGCGCCAGCAGCTTGGTCCTTGGGGGCACTGAAGCTTTCTTT
NA,TRBV7-9,NA,TRBJ2-3,16,CASSLLGPFGTDTQYF,TGTGCCAGCAGCTTATTGGGGCCCTTTGGCACAGATACGCAGTATTTT
TRBD1,TRBV4-2,many,TRBJ2-5,17,CASSQLLGTGVKETQYF,TGTGCCAGCAGCCAACTTCTGGGGACAGGGGTTAAGGAGACCCAGTACTTC
NA,TRBV7-2,few,TRBJ2-7,15,CASSPSTTGDYEQYF,TGTGCCAGCAGCCCAAGCACTACCGGAGATTACGAGCAGTACTTC
NA,TRBV20-1,NA,TRBJ2-6,14,CSARVLSGANVLTF,TGCAGTGCTAGGGTCCTCTCTGGGGCCAACGTCCTGACTTTC
TRBD2,TRBV29-1,few,TRBJ2-3,14,CSVGWSGSTDTQYF,TGCAGCGTGGGCTGGAGCGGGAGTACAGATACGCAGTATTTT
NA,TRBV29-1,NA,TRBJ2-1,11,CSVEVYNEQFF,TGCAGCGTTGAAGTCTACAATGAGCAGTTCTTC
TRBD2,TRBV20-1,many,TRBJ2-3,20,CSARVLVGTSGDSSTDTQYF,TGCAGTGCTAGAGTTCTGGTAGGGACTAGCGGGGACTCTAGCACAGATACGCAGTATTTT
NA,TRBV9,few,TRBJ1-6,14,CASSVEWGGSPLHF,TGTGCCAGCAGCGTAGAATGGGGAGGTTCACCCCTCCACTTT
TRBD2,TRBV11-1,NA,TRBJ2-1,15,CASSPLAGGSGEQFF,TGTGCCAGCAGCCCCCTCGCGGGAGGGTCGGGTGAGCAGTTCTTC
TRBD1,TRBV18,NA,TRBJ1-1,15,CASSATGQPNTEAFF,TGTGCCAGCTCGGCGACAGGGCAACCAAACACTGAAGCTTTCTTT
NA,TRBV28,NA,TRBJ2-5,14,CASSFRQGVGTQYF,TGTGCCAGCAGTTTTCGGCAGGGAGTAGGGACCCAGTACTTC
NA,TRBV12-3/TRBV12-4,NA,TRBJ1-2,13,CASTFLANYGYTF,TGTGCCAGCACCTTTTTAGCTAACTATGGCTACACCTTC
TRBD1,TRBV5-1,NA,TRBJ2-1,14,CASSTGTGLIEQFF,TGCGCCAGCAGCACCGGGACAGGGCTCATTGAGCAGTTCTTC
NA,TRBV4-3,NA,TRBJ2-3,12,CASSHHTDTQYF,TGCGCCAGCAGCCACCATACCGATACGCAGTATTTT
TRBD1,TRBV20-1,few,TRBJ1-6,15,CSAIFLGGQGSPLHF,TGCAGTGCTATATTCCTAGGGGGCCAAGGTTCACCCCTCCACTTT
TRBD2,TRBV5-4,NA,TRBJ2-7,19,CASSLAGYSGTSSYNEQYF,TGTGCCAGCAGCTTGGCGGGTTATAGCGGGACGAGCTCCTACAATGAGCAGTACTTC
TRBD1,TRBV12-3/TRBV12-4,NA,TRBJ1-2,14,CASSPGTGGVGYTF,TGTGCCAGCAGTCCCGGGACAGGGGGTGTTGGCTACACCTTC